These 31 T cell receptor beta chains share one sample of origin, sequenced in a study of T cells in Graves' hyperthyroidism and ophthalmopathy. TCR beta CDR3 sequences were amplified from RNA transcripts. An initial round of RT-PCR targeting the TCR CDR3 relied on the HTBI primer set. MiXCR, applied by TCRdb to the multiplex PCR reads, yields one record per CDR3 protein. This table has more than 350,000 distinct CDR3 sequences, roughly 15% appearing once. The sample consisted of blood. These receptors originate from a woman aged 25 to 39 with Graves' ophthalmopathy.

This clonotype was observed a few times. This chain uses TRBV20-1 with TRBJ2-6; the D gene is possibly TRBD2 (5 bases). Germline V gene sequence: CDR1 DFQATT, CDR2 SNEGSKA (reference sequence). V lost 6 bases to trimming and J lost 4 bases, with 19 bases between them. The CDR3 is 16 amino acids. This chain's CDR3 is CSALDWASGGANVLTF. The DNA for the CDR3 is TGCAGTGCCTTGGACTGGGCCTCTGGGGGGGCCAACGTCCTGACTTTC.

This clonotype was observed many times. The CDR3 DNA sequence: TGTGCCAGCAGTGAACCGGGACAGGCATCCTACGAGCAGTACTTC. It specifies CASSEPGQASYEQYF. This chain connects TRBV2 to TRBJ2-7; 8 bases match TRBD1. CDR3 length: 15 residues. V was pared by 2 bases and J by 1 base, with 4 bases of the junction left unmatched. Germline CDR1 reads SNHLY; CDR2 reads FYNNEI.

In this sample, this clonotype turned up a few times. V gene TRBV29-1 combines with J gene TRBJ1-5, with D unclear. This CDR3 is 13 amino acids long. V dropped 3 bases and J dropped 5 bases, with 11 bases sitting between them. Germline-derived CDR1 and CDR2 are SQVTM and ANQGSEA. The CDR3 spells CSVDTGKDQPQHF. Written as DNA, the CDR3 is TGCAGCGTTGATACCGGGAAGGATCAGCCCCAGCATTTT. The full variable domain, in which reference TRBV29-1 and TRBJ1-5 provide the parts outside the CDR3, is SAVISQKPSRDICQRGTSLTIQCQVDSQVTMMFWYRQQPGQSLTLIATANQGSEATYESGFVIDKFPISRPNLTFSTLTVSNMSPEDSSIYLCSVDTGKDQPQHFGDGTRLSIL.

This clonotype has a handful of counts. No conserved phenylalanine or tryptophan is present at the end of the CDR3, so a read error is the likely explanation. The chain has TRBV6-1 and TRBJ1-2; a possible D gene is TRBD1 (6 bases). CDR3 length equals 14 residues. Germline V lookup: CDR1 MNHNS, CDR2 SASEGT. Trimming shortened V by 4 bases and J by 6 bases, and 15 bases separated the two germline ends. CDR3 sequence reads: CASSVIQGTNGYTL. The CDR3, as DNA: TGTGCCAGCAGTGTAATACAGGGAACTAATGGCTACACCCTC.

CDR3 DNA: TGTGCCAGCAGCAAACTAGCGGGGGGTCTTGAGACCCAGTACTTC. Protein: CASSKLAGGLETQYF. The rearrangement links TRBV6-1 to TRBJ2-5, with 12 bases lining up with TRBD2. Trimming took 6 bases from V and 5 from J; bases not matched to a gene: 7. The CDR3 length is 15 residues. Germline loops: CDR1 MNHNS, CDR2 SASEGT.

Only a few counts were recorded for this clonotype. CDR3 protein: CASSSLQSGNTIYF. Here the CDR3 DNA reads TGTGCCAGCAGTTCCCTACAGTCTGGAAACACCATATATTTT. The chain has TRBV6-1 and TRBJ1-3, with D unclear. Germline CDR1 and CDR2: MNHNS and SASEGT. The CDR3 contains 14 residues. Trimming pared 5 bases from V and 1 base from J, leaving 9 bases between.

This clonotype was observed many times. The chain uses TRBV28 and TRBJ2-7; D unclear. Germline loops: CDR1 MDHEN, CDR2 SYDVKM. This CDR3 comprises 12 residues. Trimming shortened V by 4 bases and J by 5 bases, and 9 bases separated the two germline ends. The CDR3 protein is CASSSQRDEQYF. DNA of the CDR3: TGTGCCAGCAGTTCACAGAGAGACGAGCAGTACTTC.

The table lists this clonotype with many counts. The chain carries TRBV7-9 and TRBJ2-5; D assignment may be TRBD1 or TRBD2 (5 bases each). CDR1 and CDR2 from the germline V gene are SEHNR and FQNEAQ (reference sequence). V was shortened by 5 bases and J by 9 bases, with 25 bases between the two germline ends. The CDR3 length is 16 residues. In DNA form, the CDR3 reads TGTGCCAGCAGCCTCCCCGTGCCCAGGGTATCCGGGGCCCAGTACTTC. Its translation: CASSLPVPRVSGAQYF.

This clonotype was picked up a small number of times. The chain employs TRBV5-1 and TRBJ1-4; D unclear. CDR1 is SGHRS, CDR2 YFSETQ, per germline. Trimming took 0 bases from V and 0 from J, leaving 12 bases between them. The CDR3 runs 17 residues. CDR3 DNA sequence: TGCGCCAGCAGCTTGGAACCCTCCGTTGCAACTAATGAAAAACTGTTTTTT. Translated: CASSLEPSVATNEKLFF. The full variable domain, with the rest looked up from reference TRBV5-1 and TRBJ1-4, is KAGVTQTPRYLIKTRGQQVTLSCSPISGHRSVSWYQQTPGQGLQFLFEYFSETQRNKGNFPGRFSGRQFSNSRSEMNVSTLELGDSALYLCASSLEPSVATNEKLFFGSGTQLSVL.

In this sample, this clonotype turned up once. This may be a read error, as it is one base from a much larger clone. V gene TRBV6-2 or TRBV6-3 combines with J gene TRBJ2-1; D perhaps matches TRBD2 (6 bases). Germline CDR1 MNHEY, CDR2 SVGEGT. This CDR3 comprises 16 residues. The DNA for the CDR3 is TGTGCCAGCAGTTACTCTAGGAGGACTACCTACGATGAGCAGTTCTTC. Its translation is CASSYSRRTTYDEQFF.

The chain has TRBV5-1 and TRBJ2-1, with TRBD2 matching over 13 bases. The CDR3 spans 16 residues. J was trimmed by 4 bases and V by 4 bases; bases with no gene match: 5. CDR1 SGHRS and CDR2 YFSETQ come from the germline V gene. CDR3 coding DNA: TGCGCCAGCAGCACCGGGACTAGCGGGGTTTACAATGAGCAGTTCTTC. As protein: CASSTGTSGVYNEQFF.

This clonotype was recorded at least ten times. The chain links TRBV15 to TRBJ1-4; TRBD1 matches at 9 bases. The CDR3 has 14 residues. Germline loops: CDR1 LNHNV, CDR2 YYDKDF (reference sequence). V was pared by 8 bases and J by 6 bases, with 7 bases of the junction left unmatched. DNA for the CDR3: TGTGCCACCCGCTCGGGACAGGGATATGAAAAACTGTTTTTT. Residues: CATRSGQGYEKLFF.

The table lists this clonotype with a few counts. The chain's CDR3 is CASSIMGTGEDGELFF. The DNA for the CDR3 is TGTGCCAGTAGTATTATGGGGACAGGGGAGGACGGGGAGCTGTTTTTT. The chain is built from TRBV19 and TRBJ2-2, with 10 nucleotides matching TRBD1. This CDR3 has 16 amino acids. With V trimmed by 3 bases and J by 7 bases, 8 bases remained unmatched. Germline V lookup: CDR1 LNHDA, CDR2 SQIVND (reference sequence).

Details on this clonotype: Being one base from a much bigger clone, this may be a read error. The conserved phenylalanine or tryptophan is not found at the CDR3 terminus, so this likely reflects a read error. The chain has TRBV7-8 and TRBJ2-6, with unresolved D. Per germline, CDR1 SGHVS and CDR2 FQNEAQ. The CDR3 contains 16 residues. The V end lost 3 bases, the J end lost 0 bases, and 9 bases lay between the germline ends. CDR3 protein: CASSFAEYSGANVLTS. CDR3 coding DNA: TGTGCCAGCAGCTTTGCAGAATACTCTGGGGCCAACGTCCTGACTTCC.

This clonotype was detected only a few times. The junction shows a germline mismatch at one end, possibly a read error. The CDR3 sequence: CASSTERGDQSF. In nucleotides, the CDR3 is TGTGCCAGCAGCACCGAGCGGGGGGATCAGTCCTTC. The rearrangement uses TRBV7-8 and TRBJ2-4; 9 bases fit TRBD2. Germline V gene data show CDR1 as SGHVS and CDR2 as FQNEAQ. CDR3 length equals 12 residues.

This clonotype was detected ten times or more. V gene TRBV5-1 combines with J gene TRBJ2-3, with D unresolved. CDR3 length: 16 residues. The germline V gene has CDR1 SGHRS and CDR2 YFSETQ. The ends were cut back, 7 bases at V and 1 base at J, with 19 bases in the middle. The CDR3 sequence is CASFGSPSYGTDTQYF. In DNA form, the CDR3 reads TGCGCCAGCTTTGGTAGCCCCAGCTATGGCACAGATACGCAGTATTTT.

This clonotype appeared many times. The chain combines TRBV20-1 with TRBJ2-7; 11 bases fit TRBD2. Germline CDR1 is DFQATT and CDR2 is SNEGSKA (reference sequence). The V gene end was trimmed by 3 bases and the J gene end by 4 bases; junction bases not matched to a gene: 8. The CDR3 runs to 15 residues. The CDR3 DNA reads TGCAGTGCTAGCCCTAGCGGGGGGTTGGGGTACGAGCAGTACTTC. The encoded protein is CSASPSGGLGYEQYF.

There are a few counts of this clonotype. The CDR3 region is CAISRAGRGTSTDTQYF. CDR3 sequence (DNA): TGTGCCATCAGTCGGGCGGGCAGGGGGACGAGCACAGATACGCAGTATTTT. V and J are TRBV10-3 and TRBJ2-3; 7 nucleotides line up with TRBD1. CDR1 and CDR2 (germline): ENHRY, SYGVKD. Trimming at V came to 5 bases and at J to 0 bases, leaving 11 bases not matched to a gene. The CDR3 covers 17 residues.

Remarks on this clonotype: One end of the junction fails to match germline, which may point to a read error. The chain has TRBV7-9 and TRBJ1-6; 9 bases match TRBD1. Germline-derived CDR1 and CDR2 are SEHNR and FQNEAQ (reference sequence). The CDR3 totals 17 residues. In DNA, the CDR3 is TGTACCAGCAGCTATACGGGACAGGGAGGAAATAATTCACCCCTCCACTTT. Amino acid sequence: CTSSYTGQGGNNSPLHF.

This clonotype has just a few counts. CDR3 bases: TGCGCCAGCTCCCTCCTGGAGGCCGGGGCCACTGAGCAGTTCTTC. Translating it yields CASSLLEAGATEQFF. V gene TRBV5-1 combines with J gene TRBJ2-1, with D perhaps matching TRBD1 or TRBD2 (5 bases each). Per germline, CDR1 SGHRS and CDR2 YFSETQ. The CDR3 consists of 15 residues. Trimming took off 7 bases at V and 9 bases at J, with 23 bases between the two ends.

The CDR3: CSARGQRGNDNEQFF. The CDR3 bases are TGCAGTGCTAGAGGTCAGCGGGGGAATGACAATGAGCAGTTCTTC. This rearrangement joins TRBV20-1 to TRBJ2-1; 8 nucleotides agree with TRBD2. After removal of 1 base from V and 5 bases from J, the junction contained 7 bases not matched to a gene. CDR1 and CDR2 (germline): DFQATT, SNEGSKA (reference sequence). There are 15 residues in the CDR3.

This clonotype was seen many times. The chain couples TRBV18 to TRBJ2-5; a possible D gene is TRBD2 (6 bases). V was pared by 6 bases and J by 4 bases, with 15 bases between. The CDR3 runs to 14 residues. Germline assignment: CDR1 KGHSH and CDR2 LQKENI. CDR3 in amino acids: CASSPGVRGETQYF. CDR3 sequence (DNA): TGTGCCAGCTCTCCGGGGGTACGTGGAGAGACCCAGTACTTC.

For this clonotype: A much larger clone differs from this one at a single base, so this may be a read error. The chain uses TRBV10-3 and TRBJ2-1, with 12 positions matching TRBD2. Trimming removed 3 bases from V and 6 bases from J; junction bases left unmatched: 9. Germline CDR1 ENHRY, CDR2 SYGVKD. This CDR3 is built from 17 residues. The CDR3 reads CAISDRLGLAGFNEQFF. CDR3 nucleotide sequence: TGTGCCATCAGTGATCGACTCGGACTAGCGGGGTTCAATGAGCAGTTCTTC.

Many counts were recorded for this clonotype. The chain is built from TRBV6-1 and TRBJ1-4; D uncertain. This CDR3 contains 13 residues. Trimming stripped 3 bases from V and 7 bases from J, with 9 bases between. The germline gives CDR1 MNHNS, CDR2 SASEGT. The CDR3 DNA reads TGTGCCAGCAGTGAGGCGACTGGTGAAAAACTGTTTTTT. This translates into CASSEATGEKLFF.

This clonotype was counted at least ten times. The rearrangement joins TRBV14 to TRBJ1-4, with D unclear. The V gene lost 0 bases and the J gene lost 6 bases, with 17 bases spanning the gap. The germline V gene encodes CDR1 SGHDN and CDR2 FVKESK. The CDR3 is made up of 17 amino acids. CDR3 DNA: TGTGCCAGCAGCCAAGATCCGCTATGGCAGAAAGATGAAAAACTGTTTTTT. It yields the protein CASSQDPLWQKDEKLFF.

This clonotype was counted ten times or more. The rearrangement uses TRBV28 and TRBJ2-7; the D gene is possibly TRBD2 (5 bases). V was shortened by 6 bases and J by 2 bases, with 17 bases between the two germline ends. Germline V gene sequence: CDR1 MDHEN, CDR2 SYDVKM. This CDR3 spans 15 amino acids. The CDR3 is CASSYRPKGAYEQYF. The CDR3 coding sequence is TGTGCCAGCAGCTACCGTCCGAAGGGAGCCTACGAGCAGTACTTC.

This chain links TRBV27 with TRBJ2-7, with 7 bases matching TRBD1. The length of the CDR3 is 18 residues. Trimming at V came to 1 base and at J to 1 base, leaving 13 bases not matched to a gene. The germline V gene has CDR1 MNHEY and CDR2 SMNVEV (reference sequence). CDR3 residues: CASSLWGREGAWSYEQYF. For the CDR3, the DNA is TGTGCCAGCAGTTTATGGGGTAGAGAGGGGGCCTGGTCCTACGAGCAGTACTTC.

The V gene is TRBV24-1, the J gene TRBJ1-2; D unclear. Germline values: CDR1 KGHDR, CDR2 SFDVKD. The CDR3 covers 15 residues. V was clipped by 5 bases and J by 4 bases, with 16 bases between them. CDR3 amino acids: CATSGRRGDGYGYTF. DNA of the CDR3: TGTGCCACCAGTGGCCGGCGCGGGGATGGCTATGGCTACACCTTC.

This clonotype was picked up many times. This chain joins TRBV5-1 and TRBJ2-7, with D uncertain. V dropped 1 base and J dropped 1 base, with 6 bases sitting between them. Germline V CDR1 and CDR2: SGHRS, YFSETQ. This CDR3 has 13 residues. The CDR3 DNA sequence: TGCGCCAGCAGCTTGCAGGCTTCCTACGAGCAGTACTTC. Amino acids: CASSLQASYEQYF.

The sample holds many counts of this clonotype. V and J are TRBV2 and TRBJ1-2; 9 bases fit TRBD1. Germline loops: CDR1 SNHLY, CDR2 FYNNEI. The CDR3 is 12 residues long. Trimming at V came to 2 bases and at J to 14 bases, leaving 6 bases not matched to a gene. Here the CDR3 DNA reads TGTGCCAGCAGTGAAACCCGACAGGGGGAGACCTTC. It yields the protein CASSETRQGETF.

This clonotype was counted ten times or more. The rearrangement uses TRBV6-1 and TRBJ1-2; D unresolved. Trimming left V 2 bases short and J 2 bases short, with 12 bases between. The germline V gene has CDR1 MNHNS and CDR2 SASEGT. This CDR3 contains 15 residues. CDR3 DNA: TGTGCCAGCAGTGAATACGGCAGGCGAAACTATGGCTACACCTTC. Translating it yields CASSEYGRRNYGYTF.